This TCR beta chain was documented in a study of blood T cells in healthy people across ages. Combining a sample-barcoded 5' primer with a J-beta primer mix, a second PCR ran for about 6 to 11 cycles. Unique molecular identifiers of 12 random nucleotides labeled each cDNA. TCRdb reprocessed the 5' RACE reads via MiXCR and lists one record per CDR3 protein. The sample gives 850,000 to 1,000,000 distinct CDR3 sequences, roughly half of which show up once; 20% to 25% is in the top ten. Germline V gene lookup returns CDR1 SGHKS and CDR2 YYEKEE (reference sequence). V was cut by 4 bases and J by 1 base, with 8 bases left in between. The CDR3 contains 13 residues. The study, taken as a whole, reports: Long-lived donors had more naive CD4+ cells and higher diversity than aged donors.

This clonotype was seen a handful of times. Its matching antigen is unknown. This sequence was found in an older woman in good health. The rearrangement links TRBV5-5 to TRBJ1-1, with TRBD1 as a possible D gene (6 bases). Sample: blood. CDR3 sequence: CASSIQGNTEAFF. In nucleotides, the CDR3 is TGTGCCAGCAGCATACAGGGGAACACTGAAGCTTTCTTT.